The T cell receptor (beta chain) described here comes from a study of blood T cell repertoires in COVID-19. Study summary: Sites in the United States, Italy and Spain provided acute and convalescent COVID-19 samples. Nucleic acid was either cDNA or gDNA, and it came from T cells, B-cell-depleted T cells, or PBMCs.

Per the study methods: Reference gene primer amplification yielded estimated nucleated cell counts. Generated by immunoSEQ multiplex PCR, the TCRdb table keeps only in-frame clones and is missing some. V, J and clone size are taken as reported in that table, and D and trimming were inferred from the DNA itself. The sample consists of approximately 150,000 clones, about nine tenths of them appearing once. V lost 5 bases, J lost 4 bases, and 6 bases stayed unmatched. This CDR3 has 17 residues. Germline V gene data show CDR1 as SNHLY and CDR2 as FYNNEI. This rearrangement joins TRBV2 to TRBJ1-6; 12 bases map to TRBD1. Sequencing was done on a sample of peripheral blood. The sequence was collected from a woman aged 60-75 years who had recovered from COVID-19. CDR3 sequence reads: CASSRDRGRGYNSPLHF. The CDR3, as DNA: TGTGCCAGCAGTAGGGACAGGGGGCGAGGATATAATTCACCCCTCCACTTT.